The 28 T cell receptor beta chains below all came from one sample that was sequenced in a study of T cells after yellow fever vaccination (dated by TCRdb to between 2018 and 2021). The meaning of the sample's treatment or condition label: live attenuated yellow fever vaccine strain. The method behind the library was 5' RACE. Sequencing was performed on an Illumina NovaSeq 6000. TCRdb handled the public reads itself, with Q25 trimming in fastp and clone calling in MiXCR, and kept productive beta chains. Records with the same CDR3 protein are collapsed into one entry carrying the most frequent genes and DNA. This sample gives some 120,000 distinct CDR3 sequences in total; roughly 8.2% of them show up just once. The ten largest make up approximately 37% of the sample. Here the sequenced sample was CD8+ T cells sorted from PBMCs, taken on the day of the yellow fever booster vaccination. All receptors derive from a young man who received the YFV17D yellow fever vaccine.

In this sample, this clonotype turned up a few times. The chain links TRBV7-2 to TRBJ1-2; D might be TRBD1 (6 bases). CDR3 length equals 14 residues. The germline V and J ends were trimmed by 5 bases and 7 bases, with 17 bases remaining between them. Germline values: CDR1 SGHTA, CDR2 FQGNSA. CDR3 in amino acids: CASSPSGAFAGYTF. CDR3 sequence (DNA): TGTGCCAGCAGCCCGTCGGGGGCCTTTGCTGGCTACACCTTC.

This clonotype came up a few times. J is TRBJ1-6 and V is TRBV20-1, with 10 nucleotides matching TRBD1. Germline CDR1 is DFQATT and CDR2 is SNEGSKA (reference sequence). V was pared by 6 bases and J by 6 bases, with 5 bases of the junction left unmatched. The CDR3 has 14 residues. Here the CDR3 reads CSARGQGVNSPLHF. The CDR3 DNA follows: TGCAGTGCACGCGGACAGGGGGTTAATTCACCCCTCCACTTT.

V gene TRBV3-1 combines with J gene TRBJ2-5; 7 bases agree with TRBD2. Looked up from germline, CDR1 is LGHDT and CDR2 is YNNKEL (reference sequence). V dropped 0 bases and J dropped 1; count of bases not matched to a gene: 8. This CDR3 is built from 17 residues. As DNA, the CDR3 is TGTGCCAGCAGCCAAGATCCCTCCAGCGGGGCCCAAGAGACCCAGTACTTC. Amino acids: CASSQDPSSGAQETQYF.

J is TRBJ1-1 and V is TRBV5-1; D gene uncertain. Germline V gives CDR1 SGHRS, CDR2 YFSETQ. Trimming pared 0 bases from V and 3 bases from J, leaving 9 bases between. The CDR3 runs 14 residues. The CDR3 nucleotides are TGCGCCAGCAGCTTGGATGATGGCTACACTGAAGCTTTCTTT. This translates into CASSLDDGYTEAFF.

The V gene is TRBV27, the J gene TRBJ2-5; D unclear. This CDR3 contains 11 residues. V was cut by 5 bases and J by 4 bases, with 5 bases left in between. Germline V gives CDR1 MNHEY, CDR2 SMNVEV (reference sequence). The CDR3 DNA reads TGTGCCAGCAGTAGTATAGAGACCCAGTACTTC. As protein: CASSSIETQYF.

The rearrangement uses TRBV27 and TRBJ2-6, with a possible D match to TRBD1 (6 bases). This CDR3 contains 15 residues. Germline V gives CDR1 MNHEY, CDR2 SMNVEV (reference sequence). The germline V and J ends were trimmed by 5 bases and 2 bases, with 10 bases remaining between them. The CDR3: CASSPPGAGANVLTF. The CDR3 nucleotides are TGTGCCAGCAGTCCACCAGGGGCTGGGGCCAACGTCCTGACTTTC.

The rearrangement links TRBV30 to TRBJ2-1, with TRBD2 matching 9 bases. Per the germline V gene, CDR1 is GTSNPN and CDR2 is SVGIG (reference sequence). V trimming: 7 bases; J trimming: 1 base; junction bases outside the gene matches: 5. This CDR3 comprises 14 residues. The CDR3 spells CASAGGPSYNEQFF. In nucleotides, the CDR3 is TGTGCCTCTGCGGGGGGGCCTTCCTACAATGAGCAGTTCTTC.

V and J are TRBV12-3 or TRBV12-4 and TRBJ1-2; D not resolved. V dropped 4 bases and J dropped 8 bases, with 8 bases sitting between them. CDR3 size: 11 residues. The CDR3 sequence is CASSWREGYTF. CDR3 sequence (DNA): TGTGCCAGCAGTTGGAGGGAAGGCTACACCTTC.

There are many counts of this clonotype. The chain couples TRBV20-1 to TRBJ2-1; TRBD2 agrees at 10 bases. The germline gives CDR1 DFQATT, CDR2 SNEGSKA (reference sequence). The CDR3 totals 18 residues. Trimming removed 1 base from V and 2 bases from J; junction bases left unmatched: 11. In nucleotides, the CDR3 is TGCAGTGCTAGAGTGGTTGGGCTAGCGGGGGACACCTACAATGAGCAGTTCTTC. Protein product: CSARVVGLAGDTYNEQFF.

V and J are TRBV29-1 and TRBJ2-2; 8 positions agree with TRBD1. Germline V gene lookup returns CDR1 SQVTM and CDR2 ANQGSEA. The CDR3 is 17 residues long. The V segment lost 7 bases and the J segment 3 bases; nucleotides outside the gene matches: 16. CDR3: CSAQLFRDRRDTGELFF. CDR3 nucleotide sequence: TGCAGCGCTCAGCTATTTCGGGACAGGAGGGACACCGGGGAGCTGTTTTTT.

The J gene is TRBJ1-5, the V gene TRBV12-3 or TRBV12-4; D possibly corresponds to TRBD1 (5 bases). V gave up 3 bases and J gave up 7 bases, with 10 bases separating them. There are 13 residues in the CDR3. The CDR3 is CASSFGGGQPQHF. CDR3 sequence (DNA): TGTGCCAGCAGTTTCGGGGGAGGGCAGCCCCAGCATTTT.

The rearrangement links TRBV6-1 to TRBJ2-7, with a weak D call TRBD1 (6 bases). V was pared by 6 bases and J by 3 bases, with 21 bases between. Germline V CDR1 and CDR2: MNHNS, SASEGT. CDR3 length equals 16 residues. Here the CDR3 DNA reads TGTGCCAGCAGCGACATAGGGGGTACGTACTTCTACGAGCAGTACGTC. Translation: CASSDIGGTYFYEQYV.

This clonotype was counted only a few times. V gene TRBV4-1 combines with J gene TRBJ2-7; D call uncertain. CDR3 length: 14 residues. V was trimmed by 3 bases and J by 0 bases, leaving 9 bases between them. From germline, CDR1 is MGHRA and CDR2 YSYEKL. Written as DNA, the CDR3 is TGCGCCAGCAGCCAGGGTTCGAGCTCCTACGAGCAGTACTTC. Its translation is CASSQGSSSYEQYF.

The sample holds a few counts of this clonotype. This chain joins TRBV5-1 and TRBJ2-1; no clear D. V lost 0 bases and J lost 0, with 7 bases in between. In germline, CDR1 is SGHRS, CDR2 YFSETQ. The CDR3 covers 15 residues. DNA of the CDR3: TGCGCCAGCAGCTTGGCTCCGAGCTCCTACAATGAGCAGTTCTTC. Translation gives CASSLAPSSYNEQFF.

V usage is TRBV4-2 and J usage is TRBJ2-5, with TRBD2 identical over 15 bases. Germline CDR1 reads LGHNA; CDR2 reads YNFKEQ. This CDR3 is 15 amino acids long. After removal of 8 bases from V and 5 bases from J, the junction contained 6 bases not matched to a gene. The CDR3 loop is CASCGTSGGPETQYF. The CDR3 DNA sequence: TGTGCCAGCTGCGGGACTAGCGGGGGGCCGGAGACCCAGTACTTC.

The V call is TRBV20-1, the J call TRBJ2-1; the match to TRBD2 covers 8 bases. CDR3 size: 16 residues. J lost 8 bases, V lost 0 bases, and 12 bases had no gene match. Germline-derived CDR1 and CDR2 are DFQATT and SNEGSKA (reference sequence). Here the CDR3 reads CSAREKAGGLADEQFF. As DNA, the CDR3 is TGCAGTGCTAGAGAGAAGGCGGGGGGATTAGCGGATGAGCAGTTCTTC.

This clonotype appeared a single time. The genes are TRBV30 and TRBJ2-6; maybe TRBD1 (5 bases). Per germline, CDR1 GTSNPN and CDR2 SVGIG (reference sequence). The ends were cut back, 2 bases at V and 0 bases at J, with 20 bases in the middle. The CDR3 runs to 19 residues. CDR3 in amino acids: CAWSRKGSSLSSGANVLTF. In nucleotides, the CDR3 is TGTGCCTGGAGTAGAAAGGGGTCCTCCCTTAGCTCTGGGGCCAACGTCCTGACTTTC.

This chain uses TRBV20-1 with TRBJ2-7; 7 bases map to TRBD1. The CDR3 contains 14 residues. CDR1 is DFQATT, CDR2 SNEGSKA, per germline (reference sequence). With V trimmed by 2 bases and J by 3 bases, 7 bases remained unmatched. CDR3 bases: TGCAGTGCTAGACCTTACCGGGACAGCTACGAGCAGTACTTC. It codes for CSARPYRDSYEQYF.

The DNA for the CDR3 is TGCAGTGCCTTCGCAACAGGGGCCAAAAACATTCAGTACTTC. This sequence encodes CSAFATGAKNIQYF. The chain recombines TRBV20-1 with TRBJ2-4; D possibly corresponds to TRBD1 (6 bases). From germline, CDR1 is DFQATT and CDR2 SNEGSKA (reference sequence). The CDR3 spans 14 residues. V lost 6 bases and J 1 base, leaving 13 bases between the germline ends.

This clonotype was seen at least ten times. The gene calls are TRBV15 and TRBJ2-5, with TRBD2 as a possible D gene (5 bases). Trimming cost V 3 bases and J 1 base, with 18 bases left between them. This CDR3 is built from 17 residues. In germline, CDR1 is LNHNV, CDR2 YYDKDF (reference sequence). CDR3 sequence reads: CATSRGDYGAAQETQYF. DNA of the CDR3: TGTGCCACCAGCAGGGGAGACTACGGAGCGGCCCAAGAGACCCAGTACTTC.

The CDR3 DNA sequence: TGTGCCAGCTGGAGGGGCAGGCAGCCCCAGCATTTT. This sequence encodes CASWRGRQPQHF. The chain couples TRBV6-6 to TRBJ1-5, with D maybe TRBD1 (5 bases). CDR1 is MNHNY and CDR2 is SVGAGI in the germline V gene (reference sequence). Deletions cut 8 bases from V and 7 bases from J, with 12 bases between. CDR3 length equals 12 residues.

The table lists this clonotype with a few counts. The chain combines TRBV7-9 with TRBJ1-1; D is undetermined. Trimming left V 6 bases short and J 5 bases short, with 19 bases between. The germline V gene has CDR1 SEHNR and CDR2 FQNEAQ (reference sequence). The CDR3 covers 15 residues. CDR3 bases: TGTGCCAGCAGTCCATCGTCCGGGTTTCGGACTGAAGCTTTCTTT. Protein sequence: CASSPSSGFRTEAFF.

This clonotype was found many times. This rearrangement joins TRBV4-1 to TRBJ2-1; tentative D call: TRBD2 (6 bases). The V and J ends lost 4 bases and 4 bases respectively, with 11 bases between them. CDR3 length equals 14 residues. The germline CDR1 and CDR2 sequences are MGHRA and YSYEKL. CDR3 loop: CASSPAGPYNEQFF. The CDR3 DNA follows: TGCGCCAGCAGCCCCGCGGGGCCGTACAATGAGCAGTTCTTC.

Many counts were recorded for this clonotype. The rearrangement links TRBV5-5 to TRBJ2-7; 8 bases map to TRBD1. The ends lost 4 bases at V and 3 bases at J; junction bases unmatched: 9. The CDR3 has 15 residues. The germline V gene has CDR1 SGHKS and CDR2 YYEKEE (reference sequence). DNA of the CDR3: TGTGCCAGCAGCCCCACCGGGACAGGCTTCTACGAGCAGTACTTC. Translating gives CASSPTGTGFYEQYF. The full variable domain, rest sourced from reference TRBV5-5 and TRBJ2-7, is DAGVTQSPTHLIKTRGQQVTLRCSPISGHKSVSWYQQVLGQGPQFIFQYYEKEERGRGNFPDRFSARQFPNYSSELNVNALLLGDSALYLCASSPTGTGFYEQYFGPGTRLTVT.

This rearrangement joins TRBV5-1 to TRBJ2-7, with D perhaps TRBD2 (7 bases). Germline V gene sequence: CDR1 SGHRS, CDR2 YFSETQ. Trimming removed 1 base from V and 6 bases from J, with 17 bases in between. The CDR3 is made up of 15 amino acids. The CDR3 coding sequence is TGCGCCAGCAGCTTGACAGGGTTTTCGGGGGGCGAGCAGTACGTC. Translation gives CASSLTGFSGGEQYV.

The gene calls are TRBV24-1 and TRBJ2-7; D is perhaps TRBD2 (6 bases). Germline CDR1 KGHDR, CDR2 SFDVKD. This CDR3 has 14 amino acids. V gave up 4 bases and J gave up 13 bases, with 22 bases separating them. Here the CDR3 reads CATSDQAGLRALYV. The CDR3 DNA reads TGTGCCACCAGTGACCAGGCGGGGCTACGAGCACTATACGTC.

Comment on this clonotype: A junction end diverges from the germline sequence, so it may reflect a read error. V gene TRBV24-1 combines with J gene TRBJ2-1; TRBD2 might be the D (6 bases). CDR3 size: 12 residues. Germline V gene data show CDR1 as KGHDR and CDR2 as SFDVKD. In DNA, the CDR3 is TGTGCCACCAGTGATCCTGTCGGGGGTCGTGACTTC. Its translation is CATSDPVGGRDF.

V is TRBV19 and J is TRBJ1-1; no definite D call. The germline gives CDR1 LNHDA, CDR2 SQIVND (reference sequence). Trimming pared 1 base from V and 2 bases from J, leaving 11 bases between. This CDR3 is built from 15 residues. The CDR3 loop reads CASSIVGSPNTEAFF. For the CDR3, the DNA is TGTGCCAGTAGTATAGTGGGCAGCCCTAACACTGAAGCTTTCTTT.